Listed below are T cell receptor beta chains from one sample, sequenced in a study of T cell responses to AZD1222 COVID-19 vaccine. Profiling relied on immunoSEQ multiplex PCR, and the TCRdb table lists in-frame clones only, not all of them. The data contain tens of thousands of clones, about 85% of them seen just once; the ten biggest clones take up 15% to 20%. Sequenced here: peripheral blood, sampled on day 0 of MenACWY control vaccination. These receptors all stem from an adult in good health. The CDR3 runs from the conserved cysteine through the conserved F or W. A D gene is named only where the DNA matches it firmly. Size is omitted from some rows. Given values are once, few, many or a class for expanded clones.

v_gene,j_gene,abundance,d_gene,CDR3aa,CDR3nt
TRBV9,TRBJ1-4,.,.,CASSPPEGRTNEKLFF,TGTGCCAGCAGCCCCCCGGAGGGGCGCACTAATGAAAAACTGTTTTTT
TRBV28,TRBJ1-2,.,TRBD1,CASSLDGTDLYGYTF,TGTGCCAGCAGTTTAGACGGGACAGATCTCTATGGCTACACCTTC
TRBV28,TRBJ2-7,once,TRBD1,CASSSYSPPGQVGWEQYF,TGTGCCAGCAGCTCCTACTCCCCGCCGGGACAGGTAGGGTGGGAGCAGTACTTC
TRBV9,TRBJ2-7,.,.,CASSVATGRYEQYF,TGTGCCAGCAGCGTAGCTACAGGGAGGTACGAGCAGTACTTC
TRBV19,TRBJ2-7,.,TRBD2,CASSTGTSGNSEQYF,TGTGCCAGTAGTACCGGGACTAGCGGGAATAGCGAGCAGTACTTC
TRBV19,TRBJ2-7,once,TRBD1,CASSQPGQTYEQYF,TGTGCCAGTAGTCAACCGGGACAGACCTACGAGCAGTACTTC
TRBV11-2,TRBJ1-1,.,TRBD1,CASSSRDSRMTEAFF,TGTGCCAGCAGCTCTCGGGACAGTAGAATGACTGAAGCTTTCTTT
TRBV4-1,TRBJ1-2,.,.,CASSRTTGMGGYTF,TGCGCCAGCAGCCGCACTACAGGGATGGGGGGCTACACCTTC
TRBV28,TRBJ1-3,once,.,CASSLYPARTVSGNTIYF,TGTGCCAGCAGTTTATACCCCGCCCGAACGGTCTCTGGAAACACCATATATTTT
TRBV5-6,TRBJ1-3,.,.,CASSSGPRGSGNTIYF,TGTGCCAGCAGCTCTGGCCCGCGGGGTTCTGGAAACACCATATATTTT
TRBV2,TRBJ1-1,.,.,CASKGSGGTEAFF,TGTGCCAGCAAGGGGAGTGGAGGTACTGAAGCTTTCTTT
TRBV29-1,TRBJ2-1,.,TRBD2,CSVEGSGSSYNEQFF,TGCAGCGTTGAGGGAAGCGGGAGCTCCTACAATGAGCAGTTCTTC
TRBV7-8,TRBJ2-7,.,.,CASSRGATYEQYF,TGTGCCAGCAGCCGGGGGGCCACCTACGAGCAGTACTTC
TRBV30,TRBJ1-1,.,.,CAWRDGPGTEAFF,TGTGCCTGGAGGGACGGTCCGGGCACTGAAGCTTTCTTT
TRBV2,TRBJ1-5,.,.,CASSEADMWGNQPQHF,TGTGCCAGCAGTGAAGCGGACATGTGGGGCAATCAGCCCCAGCATTTT
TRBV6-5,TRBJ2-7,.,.,CATTQVTRSDEQYF,TGTGCCACCACCCAAGTGACTAGGTCGGACGAGCAGTACTTC
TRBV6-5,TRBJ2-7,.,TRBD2,CASRRTSPREEQYF,TGTGCCAGCAGACGGACTAGCCCGAGAGAAGAGCAGTACTTC
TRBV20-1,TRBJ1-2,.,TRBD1,CSASGFGQGFTNYGYTF,TGCAGTGCTAGTGGGTTTGGACAGGGGTTCACTAACTATGGCTACACCTTC
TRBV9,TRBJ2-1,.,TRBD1,CASSGRQGGVNEQFF,TGTGCCAGCAGCGGCCGACAGGGGGGTGTCAATGAGCAGTTCTTC
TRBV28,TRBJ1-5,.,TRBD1,CASNTGVQPQHF,TGTGCCAGCAATACAGGGGTTCAGCCCCAGCATTTT
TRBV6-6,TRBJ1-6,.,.,CASSYSRDSPLHF,TGTGCCAGCAGTTACTCGAGAGATTCACCCCTCCACTTT
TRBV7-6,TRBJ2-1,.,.,CASSLRGGSMYEQFF,TGTGCCAGCAGCCTTAGGGGGGGGAGTATGTATGAGCAGTTCTTC
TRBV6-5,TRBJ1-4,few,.,CASSPPTGGKLFF,TGTGCCAGCAGTCCCCCGACGGGTGGAAAACTGTTTTTT
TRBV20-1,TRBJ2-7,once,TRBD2,CSASSPYSVGGRFYEQYF,TGCAGTGCTAGTTCACCGTATTCCGTCGGCGGGAGATTCTACGAGCAGTACTTC
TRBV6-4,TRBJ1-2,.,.,CASSDSGGAEGYTF,TGTGCCAGCAGTGACTCAGGGGGGGCGGAAGGCTACACCTTC
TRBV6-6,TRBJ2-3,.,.,CASSYGGRYTDTQYF,TGTGCCAGCAGTTACGGAGGCAGGTACACAGATACGCAGTATTTT
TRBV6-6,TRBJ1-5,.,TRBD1,CASRQTGNQPQHF,TGTGCCAGTAGACAGACAGGGAATCAGCCCCAGCATTTT
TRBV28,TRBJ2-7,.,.,CASSFPTYEQYF,TGTGCCAGCAGTTTCCCAACTTACGAGCAGTACTTC
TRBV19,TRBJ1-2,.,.,CASSWGATLYGYTF,TGTGCCAGTAGTTGGGGCGCCACTCTTTATGGCTACACCTTC
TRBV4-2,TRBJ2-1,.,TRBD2,CASSPVRGLAGVGPYNEQFF,TGTGCCAGCAGCCCCGTTCGGGGACTAGCGGGAGTCGGTCCCTACAATGAGCAGTTCTTC
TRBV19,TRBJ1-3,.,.,CASSIIGPGNTIYF,TGTGCCAGTAGTATAATAGGACCTGGAAACACCATATATTTT
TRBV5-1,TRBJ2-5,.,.,CASSLGTGTETQYF,TGCGCCAGCAGCCTCGGGACGGGAACGGAGACCCAGTACTTC
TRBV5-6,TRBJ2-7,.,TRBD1,CASSFGTATSYEQYF,TGTGCCAGCAGCTTCGGGACAGCAACCTCCTACGAGCAGTACTTC
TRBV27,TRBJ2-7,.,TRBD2,CASRLAGEGEQYF,TGTGCCAGCAGGCTAGCGGGAGAGGGCGAGCAGTACTTC
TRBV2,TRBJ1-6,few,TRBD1,CASRGGQGSPGNSPLHF,TGTGCCAGCAGGGGGGGACAGGGTTCCCCAGGGAACTCACCCCTCCACTTT
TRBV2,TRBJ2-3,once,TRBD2,CASSEQLAGAYTQYF,TGTGCCAGCAGTGAACAACTAGCGGGGGCGTATACGCAGTATTTT
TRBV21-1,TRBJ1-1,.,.,CASSTLTARTAGTEAFF,TGTGCCAGCAGCACCTTGACAGCCCGGACAGCAGGGACTGAAGCTTTCTTT
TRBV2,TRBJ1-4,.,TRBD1,CASSESPTGVGEKLFF,TGTGCCAGCAGTGAATCACCGACAGGGGTTGGTGAAAAACTGTTTTTT
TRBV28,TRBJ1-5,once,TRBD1,CASTPGQGHQPQHF,TGTGCCAGCACCCCTGGACAGGGTCATCAGCCCCAGCATTTT
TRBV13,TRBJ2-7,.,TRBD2,CASSAAGAREQYF,TGTGCCAGCAGCGCAGCGGGGGCGAGGGAGCAGTACTTC
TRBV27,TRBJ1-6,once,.,CASSTDPRDSPLHF,TGTGCCAGCAGCACGGACCCACGAGATTCACCCCTCCACTTT
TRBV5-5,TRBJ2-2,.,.,CASSLSGTGELFF,TGTGCCAGCAGCTTGTCCGGCACCGGGGAGCTGTTTTTT
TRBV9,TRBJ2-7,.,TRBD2,CASSVTPSGRVHEQYF,TGTGCCAGCAGCGTGACGCCTAGCGGGAGAGTCCACGAGCAGTACTTC
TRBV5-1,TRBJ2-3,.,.,CASSPGVGGGSTDTQYF,TGCGCCAGCAGCCCCGGTGTAGGGGGAGGGAGCACAGATACGCAGTATTTT
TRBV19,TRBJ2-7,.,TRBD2,CASSETSGSPYEQYF,TGTGCCAGTAGTGAGACTAGCGGGAGCCCCTACGAGCAGTACTTC
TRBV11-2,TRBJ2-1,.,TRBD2,CASSTTRGRNEQFF,TGTGCCAGCAGCACGACTCGCGGGAGGAACGAGCAGTTCTTC
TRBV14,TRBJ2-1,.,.,CASSQVGGYNEQFF,TGTGCCAGCAGCCAAGTTGGGGGCTACAATGAGCAGTTCTTC
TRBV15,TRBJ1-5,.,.,CATSTWQGNQPQHF,TGTGCCACCAGCACCTGGCAGGGCAATCAGCCCCAGCATTTT
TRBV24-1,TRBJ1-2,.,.,CATSDDIGAEGYTF,TGTGCCACCAGTGATGATATAGGGGCAGAAGGCTACACCTTC
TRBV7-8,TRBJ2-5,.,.,CASSLLGVGETQYF,TGTGCCAGCAGCTTGCTCGGGGTCGGAGAGACCCAGTACTTC
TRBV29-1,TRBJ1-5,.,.,CSVGGASQPQHF,TGCAGCGTTGGAGGAGCTTCTCAGCCCCAGCATTTT